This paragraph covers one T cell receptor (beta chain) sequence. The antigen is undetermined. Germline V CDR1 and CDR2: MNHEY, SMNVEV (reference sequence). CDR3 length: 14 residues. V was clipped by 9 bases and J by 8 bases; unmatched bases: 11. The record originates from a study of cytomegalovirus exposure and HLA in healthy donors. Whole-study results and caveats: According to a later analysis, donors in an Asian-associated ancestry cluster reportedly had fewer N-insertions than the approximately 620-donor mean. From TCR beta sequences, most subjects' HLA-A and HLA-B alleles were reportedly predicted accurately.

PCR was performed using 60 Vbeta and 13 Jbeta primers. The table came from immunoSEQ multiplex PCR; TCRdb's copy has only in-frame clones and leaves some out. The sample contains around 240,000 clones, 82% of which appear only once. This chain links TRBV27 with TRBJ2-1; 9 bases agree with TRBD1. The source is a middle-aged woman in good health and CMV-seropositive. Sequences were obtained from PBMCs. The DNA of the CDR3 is TGTGCCAGTGGACAGGGGTATTTTTCGGATGAGCAGTTCTTC. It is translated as CASGQGYFSDEQFF.